The 3 T cell receptor beta chains below come from one sample, sequenced in a study of blood T cells in healthy people across ages (dated by TCRdb to about 2015). The method was 5' RACE. For sequencing, an Illumina HiSeq 2500 was employed. A second PCR of about 6 to 11 cycles was run with a J-beta primer mix and a sample-barcoded 5' primer. Using fastp trimming at Q25 and MiXCR clonotype assembly, TCRdb reanalyzed the public sequencing data and kept in-frame beta chains. Under each unique CDR3 protein, matching rows form one entry showing the most common genes and DNA. Across this sample there are over 600,000 distinct CDR3 sequences, with around a fifth seen only once. Jointly, the top ten make up roughly 3.6% of the sample. Sequencing used blood. These receptor sequences come from a man between 65 and 80 years old in good health.

There are a few counts of this clonotype. The chain joins TRBV7-9 to TRBJ2-3; 12 bases line up with TRBD2. The CDR3 runs to 17 residues. J gave up 1 base and V 5 bases, and 7 bases lay outside the gene matches. CDR1 SEHNR and CDR2 FQNEAQ come from the germline V gene (reference sequence). DNA of the CDR3: TGTGCCAGCAGCCAGAGGACTAGCGGGAAGCGCACAGATACGCAGTATTTT. Translated, it gives CASSQRTSGKRTDTQYF.

The V gene is TRBV6-2 or TRBV6-3, the J gene TRBJ1-2; D call uncertain. The CDR3 extends over 14 amino acids. In germline, CDR1 is MNHEY, CDR2 SVGEGT. Trimming removed 0 bases at V and 7 bases at J, with 12 bases between. DNA of the CDR3: TGTGCCAGCAGTTACTCGACTAGGACTTCTGGCTACACCTTC. The encoded protein is CASSYSTRTSGYTF.

J is TRBJ2-3 and V is TRBV29-1, with D perhaps TRBD2 (6 bases). Between the trimmed V and J ends, which lost 5 bases and 0 bases, there was a span of 12 bases. CDR1 is SQVTM and CDR2 is ANQGSEA in the germline V gene. The CDR3 loop spans 14 amino acids. This CDR3 is CSVSIAVSTDTQYF. The CDR3 coding sequence is TGCAGCGTTTCAATAGCGGTTAGCACAGATACGCAGTATTTT.